These T cell receptor beta chains were read from a single sample in a study of cytomegalovirus exposure and HLA in healthy donors. Profiled with immunoSEQ multiplex PCR; TCRdb holds only in-frame clones, not every one. The table has about 140,000 clones, 70% seen once. The source material was PBMCs. The receptor source for this set is a woman aged 60-75 years in good health and CMV-seropositive. CDR3s include the opening cysteine and the closing phenylalanine or tryptophan. D genes are given only for firm matches. Size is stated for part of the rows, as once, few or many counts, or as a class when the clone is expanded.

j_call,clone_size,v_call,d_call,cdr3_aa,cdr3_nt
TRBJ1-1,.,TRBV2,.,CASSVWTEAFF,TGTGCCAGCAGTGTGTGGACAGAAGCTTTCTTT
TRBJ1-1,.,TRBV27,.,CASRTVNTEAFF,TGTGCCAGCCGGACTGTGAACACTGAAGCTTTCTTT
TRBJ2-7,.,TRBV21-1,.,CASSRSSAEQYF,TGTGCCAGCAGCAGATCTAGCGCCGAGCAGTACTTC
TRBJ2-1,.,TRBV30,TRBD2,CAGKVTGGYGLAGNKISYNEQFF,TGTGCCGGGAAGGTGACAGGGGGATACGGACTAGCGGGGAACAAAATCTCCTACAATGAGCAGTTCTTC
TRBJ1-5,.,TRBV6-5,.,CASSYGGADSNQPQHF,TGTGCCAGCAGTTACGGAGGGGCAGATAGCAACCAGCCCCAGCATTTT
TRBJ2-7,few,TRBV4-1,.,CASSQVSGNSYEQYF,TGCGCCAGCAGCCAAGTAAGCGGCAACTCCTACGAGCAGTACTTC
TRBJ2-3,once,TRBV5-6,.,CASSSSGARQYF,TGTGCCAGCAGCTCAAGTGGGGCCAGGCAGTATTTT
TRBJ2-7,.,TRBV5-1,.,CASGLRSGGAYEQYF,TGCGCCAGCGGTTTGAGGAGCGGAGGCGCCTACGAGCAGTACTTC
TRBJ1-2,.,TRBV19,TRBD1,CASSTFMGTADYGYTF,TGTGCCAGTAGTACCTTCATGGGGACAGCTGATTATGGCTACACCTTC
TRBJ2-1,.,TRBV7-9,TRBD2,CASSKGLADNEQFF,TGTGCCAGCAGCAAGGGACTAGCGGACAATGAGCAGTTCTTC
TRBJ2-5,.,TRBV9,.,CASSVGGVEQETQYF,TGTGCCAGCAGCGTTGGAGGAGTAGAACAAGAGACCCAGTACTTC
TRBJ1-1,.,TRBV6-5,TRBD1,CASSQGGNSYTEAFF,TGTGCCAGCAGCCAGGGGGGTAATTCGTACACTGAAGCTTTCTTT
TRBJ1-2,.,TRBV28,.,CASSPQSGPNYGYTF,TGTGCCAGCAGTCCCCAGAGCGGGCCTAACTATGGCTACACCTTC
TRBJ2-7,.,TRBV7-9,TRBD1,CASSPGQGKSHEQYF,TGTGCCAGCAGCCCCGGACAGGGAAAATCCCACGAGCAGTACTTC
TRBJ1-4,few,TRBV4-1,TRBD1,CASSQGAGGRGGEKLFF,TGCGCCAGCAGCCAAGGGGCAGGGGGCCGGGGAGGAGAAAAACTGTTTTTT
TRBJ1-2,.,TRBV7-9,.,CASTPSAQIGGGYTF,TGTGCCAGCACCCCCTCGGCACAAATAGGAGGTGGCTACACCTTC
TRBJ1-1,.,TRBV28,.,CASSPHGTVNTEAFF,TGTGCCAGCAGTCCACACGGGACTGTGAACACTGAAGCTTTCTTT
TRBJ1-4,.,TRBV5-6,.,CASRAQGRWGEKLFF,TGTGCCAGCAGGGCGCAGGGGCGGTGGGGTGAAAAACTGTTTTTT
TRBJ2-5,.,TRBV6-6,TRBD1,CASRAGTGETQYF,TGTGCCAGCAGAGCCGGGACAGGGGAGACCCAGTACTTC
TRBJ1-6,.,TRBV30,.,CAWSGSGSPLHF,TGTGCCTGGAGTGGTTCCGGTTCACCCCTCCACTTT
TRBJ2-1,.,TRBV5-4,.,CASSLAGIPYNEQFF,TGTGCCAGCAGCTTGGCGGGGATCCCCTACAATGAGCAGTTCTTC
TRBJ2-2,.,TRBV7-3,.,CASSPGHSNTGELFF,TGTGCCAGCAGCCCGGGACATTCGAACACCGGGGAGCTGTTTTTT
TRBJ2-2,few,TRBV5-1,.,CASSLEGYTGELFF,TGCGCCAGCAGCTTGGAGGGGTACACCGGGGAGCTGTTTTTT
TRBJ1-1,.,TRBV5-1,TRBD1,CASKGQGATEAFF,TGCGCCAGCAAGGGACAGGGGGCGACTGAAGCTTTCTTT
TRBJ1-1,.,TRBV9,.,CASSVAPSGGMTEAFF,TGTGCCAGCAGCGTAGCCCCCAGCGGGGGGATGACTGAAGCTTTCTTT
TRBJ2-2,once,TRBV9,.,CASSEETSNTGELFF,TGTGCCAGCAGTGAGGAGACTTCGAACACCGGGGAGCTGTTTTTT
TRBJ2-4,.,TRBV5-1,TRBD2,CASSYVAGATKNIQYF,TGCGCCAGCTCCTATGTAGCGGGAGCTACCAAAAACATTCAGTACTTC